The present T cell receptor beta chain was sequenced within a study of early T cells in non-severe SARS-CoV-2 infection. Background on the study: Alpha and beta chains were unpaired, from unsorted whole-blood bulk RNA. Notes on the study in general: Reliance on VDJdb matching favored anti-spike CD8 responses; private and CD4 specificities were missed.

This clonotype was seen at least ten times. Its cognate antigen is unknown. Trimming stripped 5 bases from V and 8 bases from J, with 12 bases between. The CDR3 has 13 residues. Germline V lookup: CDR1 MNHEY, CDR2 SMNVEV (reference sequence). As part of library construction, unique molecular identifiers were attached to individual cDNA molecules. Via MiXCR, TCRdb re-called the 5' RACE reads, giving one row per CDR3 protein. The top ten clones hold 10% to 15% of a sample with roughly 36,000 distinct CDR3 sequences, about 6% of them seen once. Sequencing was carried out using whole blood. The TCR was taken from an adult who was a healthcare worker with PCR-confirmed SARS-CoV-2 infection or an uninfected control (not recorded which). V gene TRBV27 combines with J gene TRBJ2-2; tentatively, D is TRBD2 (5 bases). CDR3 protein: CASSDEGAGELFF. The CDR3 DNA sequence: TGTGCCAGCAGTGATGAGGGTGCAGGGGAGCTGTTTTTT.